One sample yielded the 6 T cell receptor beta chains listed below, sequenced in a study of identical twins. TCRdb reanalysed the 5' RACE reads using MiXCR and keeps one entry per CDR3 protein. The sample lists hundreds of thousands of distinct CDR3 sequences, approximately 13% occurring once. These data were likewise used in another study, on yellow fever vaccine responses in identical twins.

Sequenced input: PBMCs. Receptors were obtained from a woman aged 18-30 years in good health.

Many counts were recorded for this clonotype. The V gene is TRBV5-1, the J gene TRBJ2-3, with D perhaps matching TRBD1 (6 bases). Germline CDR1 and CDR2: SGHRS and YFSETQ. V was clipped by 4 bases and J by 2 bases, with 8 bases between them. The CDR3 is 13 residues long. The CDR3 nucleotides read TGCGCCAGCAGCCGGGACAACACAGATACGCAGTATTTT. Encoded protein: CASSRDNTDTQYF.

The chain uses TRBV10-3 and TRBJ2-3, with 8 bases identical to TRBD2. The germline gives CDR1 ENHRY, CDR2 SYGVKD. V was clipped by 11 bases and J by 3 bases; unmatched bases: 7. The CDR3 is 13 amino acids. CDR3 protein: CASGRGETDTQYF. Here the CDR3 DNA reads TGTGCCTCGGGGCGGGGGGAAACAGATACGCAGTATTTT.

The CDR3 here is CASRLGQIDTQYF. CDR3 sequence (DNA): TGTGCCAGCAGACTCGGACAGATTGATACGCAGTATTTT. The rearrangement joins TRBV27 to TRBJ2-3, with D tentatively TRBD1 (6 bases). The CDR3 covers 13 residues. Trimming took off 6 bases at V and 6 bases at J, with 13 bases between the two ends. Germline CDR1 is MNHEY and CDR2 is SMNVEV (reference sequence).

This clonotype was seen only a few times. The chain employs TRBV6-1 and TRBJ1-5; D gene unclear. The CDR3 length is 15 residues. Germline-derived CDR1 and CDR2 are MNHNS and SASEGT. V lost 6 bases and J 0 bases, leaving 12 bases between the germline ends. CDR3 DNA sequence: TGTGCCAGCAGCCCGACCAAGAATAGCAATCAGCCCCAGCATTTT. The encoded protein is CASSPTKNSNQPQHF.

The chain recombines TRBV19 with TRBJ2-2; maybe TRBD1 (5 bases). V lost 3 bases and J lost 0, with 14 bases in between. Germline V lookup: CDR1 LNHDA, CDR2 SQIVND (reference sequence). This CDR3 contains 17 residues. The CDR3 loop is CASSILAGFANTGELFF. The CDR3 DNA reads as TGTGCCAGTAGTATTCTCGCAGGGTTCGCGAACACCGGGGAGCTGTTTTTT.

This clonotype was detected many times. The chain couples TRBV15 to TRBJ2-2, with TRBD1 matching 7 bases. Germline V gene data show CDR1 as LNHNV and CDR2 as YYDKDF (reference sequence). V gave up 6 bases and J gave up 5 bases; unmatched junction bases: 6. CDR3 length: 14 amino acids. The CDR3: CATRRQGNTGELFF. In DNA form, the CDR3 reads TGTGCCACCAGGCGACAGGGCAATACCGGGGAGCTGTTTTTT.